These 5 T cell receptor beta chains were sequenced from one sample in a study of tumor-infiltrating lymphocytes in localized non-small cell lung cancer. The repertoire was sequenced with immunoSEQ multiplex PCR; TCRdb's copy has only in-frame clones and lacks some. The sample consists of roughly 3,300 clones, over 45% of them appearing once. Input material: uninvolved lung tissue not adjacent to the tumor. These receptors all stem from a human donor with non-small cell lung cancer.

The genes are TRBV27 and TRBJ2-7; 9 bases map to TRBD1. Germline CDR1 reads MNHEY; CDR2 reads SMNVEV (reference sequence). With 7 bases clipped from V and 4 bases from J, the junction kept 8 bases outside the gene matches. The length of the CDR3 is 14 residues. CDR3 coding DNA: TGTGCCAGCAAACTACAGGGGGCTAATTACGAGCAGTACTTC. It encodes CASKLQGANYEQYF.

The genes are TRBV2 and TRBJ2-7, with 7 bases lining up with TRBD1. Germline V gives CDR1 SNHLY, CDR2 FYNNEI. Trimming removed 6 bases from V and 6 bases from J; junction bases left unmatched: 8. This CDR3 has 13 amino acids. The CDR3 loop is CASSPYRGREQYF. The CDR3 region has the DNA TGTGCCAGCAGCCCCTACAGGGGTCGCGAGCAGTACTTC.

J is TRBJ1-1 and V is TRBV25-1, with D possibly matching TRBD1 (5 bases). Trimming stripped 3 bases from V and 11 bases from J, with 10 bases between. The germline CDR1 and CDR2 sequences are MGHDK and SYGVNS. CDR3 length: 11 residues. The CDR3 protein is CASSEGLLAFF. In DNA form, the CDR3 reads TGTGCCAGCAGTGAGGGACTGTTGGCTTTCTTT.

The V gene is TRBV7-2, the J gene TRBJ2-7, with D maybe TRBD2 (5 bases). V lost 7 bases, J lost 6 bases, and 22 bases lay in between. The CDR3 is 15 residues long. The germline CDR1 and CDR2 sequences are SGHTA and FQGNSA. The CDR3: CASTLSGPGVGEQYF. The CDR3 DNA reads as TGTGCCAGCACCCTAAGCGGCCCAGGAGTGGGCGAGCAGTACTTC.

The chain has TRBV30 and TRBJ2-5; 8 bases are shared with TRBD1. The trim removed 1 base at V and 7 bases at J, leaving 5 bases unmatched. CDR1 and CDR2 from the germline V gene are GTSNPN and SVGIG (reference sequence). The CDR3 loop spans 13 amino acids. The DNA for the CDR3 is TGTGCCTGGAGTGGAGCAGGGGGCTCGACCCAGTACTTC. Its translation is CAWSGAGGSTQYF.